The 13 T cell receptor beta chains listed next were all sequenced from one sample in a study of chemoradiotherapy in HPV16-positive cancers. Profiling relied on immunoSEQ multiplex PCR, and the TCRdb table lists in-frame clones only, not all of them. This sample has about 12,000 clones; about three fifths occur once, and the top ten carry approximately 16%. The sample was acquired from a patient who underwent chemoradiotherapy. The source is a human donor with HPV-associated anogenital cancer.

The V gene is TRBV6-5, the J gene TRBJ2-2; the D is unclear. The length of the CDR3 is 11 residues. V lost 6 bases, J lost 7 bases, and 6 bases lay in between. Germline-derived CDR1 and CDR2 are MNHEY and SVGAGI. CDR3 sequence: CASRNLGELFF. DNA of the CDR3: TGTGCCAGCAGAAACCTCGGGGAGCTGTTTTTT.

This clone occurred a few times. This chain uses TRBV5-6 with TRBJ2-2; the D gene could be TRBD1 or TRBD2 (5 bases each). The germline V and J ends were trimmed by 5 bases and 6 bases, with 8 bases remaining between them. The CDR3 sequence is 12 residues long. Germline-derived CDR1 and CDR2 are SGHDT and YYEEEE. The CDR3 nucleotides read TGTGCCAGCAGGAGGGACGCCGGGGAGCTGTTTTTT. Amino acid sequence: CASRRDAGELFF.

The sample holds a few counts of this clone. The CDR3 DNA reads TGTGCCAGCAGCGAATGGCGACGGAAGGGGAGCAATCAGCCCCAGCATTTT. Residues: CASSEWRRKGSNQPQHF. The chain combines TRBV28 with TRBJ1-5, with a possible D match to TRBD1 (5 bases). Deletions cut 6 bases from V and 1 base from J, with 19 bases between. Germline CDR1 reads MDHEN; CDR2 reads SYDVKM. The CDR3 totals 17 residues.

V is TRBV28 and J is TRBJ1-5; perhaps TRBD1 as D (6 bases). CDR3 size: 12 residues. V was pared by 4 bases and J by 9 bases, with 10 bases between. Germline CDR1 MDHEN, CDR2 SYDVKM. The CDR3: CASSSGERPQHF. CDR3 sequence (DNA): TGTGCCAGCAGTTCAGGGGAGAGGCCCCAGCATTTT.

In this sample, this clone turned up a few times. In DNA, the CDR3 is TGCAGCGTTGCGTCAGGGGGTGAAAAACTGTTTTTT. It encodes CSVASGGEKLFF. The rearrangement joins TRBV29-1 to TRBJ1-4; 7 bases fit TRBD1. The V gene's germline CDR1 is SQVTM and CDR2 ANQGSEA. The trim removed 4 bases at V and 7 bases at J, leaving 3 bases unmatched. CDR3 length: 12 amino acids. The whole variable domain, remainder taken from reference TRBV29-1 and TRBJ1-4, is SAVISQKPSRDICQRGTSLTIQCQVDSQVTMMFWYRQQPGQSLTLIATANQGSEATYESGFVIDKFPISRPNLTFSTLTVSNMSPEDSSIYLCSVASGGEKLFFGSGTQLSVL.

This chain links TRBV5-4 with TRBJ2-1; 8 bases line up with TRBD2. Germline CDR1 and CDR2: SGHNT and YYREEE (reference sequence). V shed 6 bases and J 4 bases; nucleotides not matched to a gene: 9. CDR3 length: 15 amino acids. In nucleotides, the CDR3 is TGTGCCAGCACGTCTGCGAGCGGGGGATACAATGAGCAGTTCTTC. This encodes CASTSASGGYNEQFF.

This chain joins TRBV7-3 and TRBJ1-1; 7 bases map to TRBD1. Trimming removed 5 bases from V and 8 bases from J; junction bases left unmatched: 8. This CDR3 has 13 residues. Germline V gene sequence: CDR1 SGHTA, CDR2 FQGTGA. CDR3 bases: TGTGCCAGCAGCCAAACCGGGACAGCAGAAGCTTTCTTT. Protein sequence: CASSQTGTAEAFF.

The V gene is TRBV2, the J gene TRBJ1-1; 8 bases line up with TRBD1. CDR1 SNHLY and CDR2 FYNNEI come from the germline V gene. Trimming took 6 bases from V and 6 from J; bases not matched to a gene: 6. The CDR3 is 13 amino acids. CDR3 DNA: TGTGCCAGCAGAGCACAGGGGGATGCTGAAGCTTTCTTT. Translation: CASRAQGDAEAFF.

Only one count was recorded for this clone. The rearrangement uses TRBV28 and TRBJ1-5; D is possibly TRBD1 (5 bases). CDR3 size: 18 residues. Per the germline V gene, CDR1 is MDHEN and CDR2 is SYDVKM. Trimming cost V 6 bases and J 2 bases, with 23 bases left between them. The CDR3: CASSPLSGLTGGNQPQHF. The CDR3 DNA reads as TGTGCCAGCAGCCCTCTTTCGGGGCTCACCGGGGGCAATCAGCCCCAGCATTTT.

The chain combines TRBV10-1 with TRBJ2-3; 9 nucleotides match TRBD2. The V segment lost 3 bases and the J segment 4 bases; nucleotides outside the gene matches: 14. CDR1 and CDR2 from the germline V gene are WNHNN and SYGVQD (reference sequence). CDR3 length equals 18 residues. CDR3 region: CASSEVEVCGRGPDTQYF. CDR3 DNA: TGCGCCAGCAGTGAAGTCGAAGTTTGCGGGAGGGGTCCAGATACGCAGTATTTT.

The genes are TRBV7-6 and TRBJ2-5; tentatively, D is TRBD1 or TRBD2 (5 bases each). Trimming cost V 5 bases and J 4 bases, with 20 bases left between them. The CDR3 extends over 16 amino acids. Germline CDR1 and CDR2: SGHVS and FNYEAQ. CDR3 coding DNA: TGTGCCAGCAGCATATCTTCAGGGCGGGTTGGAGAGACCCAGTACTTC. It codes for CASSISSGRVGETQYF.

V usage is TRBV10-3 and J usage is TRBJ2-5, with D possibly being TRBD1 (7 bases). Germline V gene data show CDR1 as ENHRY and CDR2 as SYGVKD. This CDR3 spans 16 amino acids. With 6 bases removed from V and 4 bases from J, the gap between germline ends came to 21 bases. The CDR3 sequence: CAIRGGLGQIGETQYF. In DNA, the CDR3 is TGTGCCATCAGGGGGGGACTGGGACAGATCGGAGAGACCCAGTACTTC.

The J gene is TRBJ2-7, the V gene TRBV27; 8 nucleotides align to TRBD2. Trimming took 5 bases from V and 7 from J; bases not matched to a gene: 10. Germline values: CDR1 MNHEY, CDR2 SMNVEV (reference sequence). The length of the CDR3 is 14 residues. The CDR3 nucleotides are TGTGCCAGCAGTCGGGGGGGCGCGGGGATTGAGCAGTACTTC. The encoded protein is CASSRGGAGIEQYF.